These 27 T cell receptor beta chains share one sample of origin, sequenced in a study of technical replicates of blood from a few donors. The method was immunoSEQ multiplex PCR; TCRdb's version includes in-frame clones alone and lacks a portion of them. Here the sample spans more than 90,000 clones, 95% being singletons. Source material: T cells isolated from PBMCs. The origin of the receptors is a human donor in good health.

The V and J genes are TRBV27 and TRBJ2-1, with D possibly being TRBD2 (6 bases). Germline CDR1 reads MNHEY; CDR2 reads SMNVEV (reference sequence). V was clipped by 7 bases and J by 0 bases, with 16 bases between them. The CDR3 runs 16 residues. The CDR3 here is CASKALAQSSYNEQFF. Here the CDR3 DNA reads TGTGCCAGCAAGGCACTAGCACAGAGCTCCTACAATGAGCAGTTCTTC.

Concerning this clone itself: The junction differs from germline at one of its ends, possibly a read error. The genes are TRBV6-5 and TRBJ1-2; D gene unclear. The germline CDR1 and CDR2 sequences are MNHEY and SVGAGI. The CDR3 spans 15 residues. The CDR3 region is CASSYLGVANYGCTF. CDR3 coding DNA: TGTGCCAGCAGTTATCTCGGCGTAGCTAACTATGGCTGCACCTTC.

This chain connects TRBV7-8 to TRBJ2-7, with D possibly TRBD1 on 5 matching bases. The CDR3 runs 13 residues. Trimming stripped 0 bases from V and 3 bases from J, with 6 bases between. The germline CDR1 and CDR2 sequences are SGHVS and FQNEAQ. CDR3 residues: CASSLAGVYEQYF. The CDR3 DNA is TGTGCCAGCAGCTTAGCAGGGGTCTACGAGCAGTACTTC. The complete variable domain, with remaining parts taken from reference TRBV7-8 and TRBJ2-7, reads GAGVSQSPRYKVAKRGQDVALRCDPISGHVSLFWYQQALGQGPEFLTYFQNEAQLDKSGLPSDRFFAERPEGSVSTLKIQRTQQEDSAVYLCASSLAGVYEQYFGPGTRLTVT.

V gene TRBV18 combines with J gene TRBJ1-1, with TRBD1 identical over 7 bases. V lost 3 bases and J lost 0; bases outside the gene matches: 7. Germline CDR1 is KGHSH and CDR2 is LQKENI. This CDR3 spans 16 amino acids. For the CDR3, the DNA is TGTGCCAGCTCACCCACGGGACAGAGCATGAACACTGAAGCTTTCTTT. This sequence encodes CASSPTGQSMNTEAFF.

V usage is TRBV30 and J usage is TRBJ1-1; 7 nucleotides align to TRBD1. V was clipped by 2 bases and J by 10 bases; unmatched bases: 7. Germline CDR1 reads GTSNPN; CDR2 reads SVGIG (reference sequence). This CDR3 is built from 12 residues. The CDR3 loop is CAWSRDRRTAFF. As DNA, the CDR3 is TGTGCCTGGAGTCGGGACAGAAGGACAGCTTTCTTT.

The rearrangement joins TRBV9 to TRBJ2-7; no reliable D call. Germline CDR1 and CDR2: SGDLS and YYNGEE. V was clipped by 0 bases and J by 5 bases, with 3 bases between them. The CDR3 sequence is 11 residues long. This CDR3 reads CASSVDNEQYF. Written as DNA, the CDR3 is TGTGCCAGCAGCGTAGATAACGAGCAGTACTTC.

This sequence joins TRBV10-3 and TRBJ2-3, with D tentatively TRBD2 (6 bases). Between the trimmed V and J ends, which lost 7 bases and 2 bases, there was a span of 13 bases. The CDR3 is made up of 14 amino acids. Germline assignment: CDR1 ENHRY and CDR2 SYGVKD. The CDR3 region has the DNA TGTGCCATCACCCCTGGGACTTCCACAGATACGCAGTATTTT. Encoded protein: CAITPGTSTDTQYF.

The genes are TRBV9 and TRBJ2-2, with TRBD1 identical over 10 bases. V was pared by 5 bases and J by 7 bases, with 5 bases of the junction left unmatched. This CDR3 comprises 14 residues. CDR1 is SGDLS and CDR2 is YYNGEE in the germline V gene. CDR3: CASSMTGGNGELFF. Written as DNA, the CDR3 is TGTGCCAGCAGTATGACAGGGGGCAACGGGGAGCTGTTTTTT.

This sequence joins TRBV2 and TRBJ1-1, with unresolved D. Trimming removed 2 bases at V and 1 base at J, with 5 bases between. Germline lookup yields CDR1 SNHLY and CDR2 FYNNEI. The CDR3 covers 13 residues. The CDR3 reads CASSEQWNTEAFF. The CDR3 DNA reads as TGTGCCAGCAGTGAACAGTGGAACACTGAAGCTTTCTTT.

V is TRBV7-9 and J is TRBJ1-5; no clear D. The CDR3 runs 13 residues. V lost 3 bases to trimming and J lost 7 bases, with 10 bases between them. Looked up from germline, CDR1 is SEHNR and CDR2 is FQNEAQ (reference sequence). The CDR3 bases are TGTGCCAGCAGCTTTGGGGAGCAGCAGCCCCAGCATTTT. This codes for CASSFGEQQPQHF.

The chain is built from TRBV4-2 and TRBJ2-7, with unresolved D. CDR1 and CDR2 from the germline V gene are LGHNA and YNFKEQ. The CDR3 contains 12 residues. Deletions cut 4 bases from V and 2 bases from J, with 6 bases between. The CDR3 nucleotides read TGTGCCAGCAGCCCCCGGGCCTACGAGCAGTACTTC. Protein: CASSPRAYEQYF.

With regard to this clone: The sample has other DNA sequences that encode this CDR3 too. V is TRBV9 and J is TRBJ2-1, with 8 bases matching TRBD1. CDR1 is SGDLS, CDR2 YYNGEE, per germline. V was pared by 4 bases and J by 8 bases, with 5 bases of the junction left unmatched. The CDR3 loop spans 13 amino acids. This CDR3 is CASSLGQGDEQFF. For the CDR3, the DNA is TGTGCCAGCAGCTTAGGACAGGGTGATGAGCAGTTCTTC.

CDR3 sequence: CASSGQGTTYEQYF. In DNA form, the CDR3 reads TGTGCCAGCAGCGGACAGGGTACGACCTACGAGCAGTACTTC. V is TRBV9 and J is TRBJ2-7; 7 positions agree with TRBD1. The V gene end was trimmed by 3 bases and the J gene end by 2 bases; junction bases not matched to a gene: 5. The CDR3 loop spans 14 amino acids. Per germline, CDR1 SGDLS and CDR2 YYNGEE. Full variable domain (outside the CDR3, taken from reference TRBV9 and TRBJ2-7): DSGVTQTPKHLITATGQRVTLRCSPRSGDLSVYWYQQSLDQGLQFLIQYYNGEERAKGNILERFSAQQFPDLHSELNLSSLELGDSALYFCASSGQGTTYEQYFGPGTRLTVT.

The chain links TRBV29-1 to TRBJ1-2; 10 bases map to TRBD1. This CDR3 comprises 13 residues. V lost 7 bases, J lost 5 bases, and 7 bases stayed unmatched. CDR1 and CDR2 from the germline V gene are SQVTM and ANQGSEA. CDR3 DNA sequence: TGCAGCGCCGGGACAGGGGAAGGGTATGGCTACACCTTC. Encoded protein: CSAGTGEGYGYTF.

J is TRBJ1-1 and V is TRBV7-9; D may be TRBD1 (6 bases). The CDR3 has 14 residues. V lost 5 bases and J lost 5, with 15 bases in between. The germline V gene encodes CDR1 SEHNR and CDR2 FQNEAQ (reference sequence). CDR3 bases: TGTGCCAGCAGCCATAACAGGGAGGGAACTGAAGCTTTCTTT. Residues: CASSHNREGTEAFF.

The chain carries TRBV5-1 and TRBJ1-4, with D possibly TRBD1 on 5 matching bases. Trimming stripped 0 bases from V and 3 bases from J, with 12 bases between. Per germline, CDR1 SGHRS and CDR2 YFSETQ. This CDR3 spans 16 amino acids. CDR3 DNA sequence: TGCGCCAGCAGCTTGGACGTCGGACACCCTAATGAAAAACTGTTTTTT. Its protein product is CASSLDVGHPNEKLFF.

The chain uses TRBV29-1 and TRBJ2-1, with D perhaps matching TRBD2 (5 bases). CDR1 and CDR2 from the germline V gene are SQVTM and ANQGSEA. Between the trimmed V and J ends, which lost 6 bases and 4 bases, there was a span of 7 bases. This CDR3 has 11 residues. CDR3 nucleotide sequence: TGCAGCGTGAGGGAGTACAATGAGCAGTTCTTC. It translates to CSVREYNEQFF.

V and J are TRBV7-2 and TRBJ2-1; 12 nucleotides line up with TRBD2. CDR1 is SGHTA, CDR2 FQGNSA, per germline. This CDR3 has 16 amino acids. The trim removed 8 bases at V and 7 bases at J, leaving 12 bases unmatched. CDR3 sequence reads: CASSSGRARWGNEQFF. The CDR3 coding sequence is TGTGCCAGCTCTAGCGGGAGGGCCCGTTGGGGGAATGAGCAGTTCTTC.

V and J are TRBV11-2 and TRBJ2-3; maybe TRBD2 (5 bases). Germline CDR1 is SGHAT and CDR2 is FQNNGV. The CDR3 is 16 residues long. Trimming left V 1 base short and J 1 base short, with 12 bases between. The DNA for the CDR3 is TGTGCCAGCAGCTTAGGGACCCTAGCCCGCACAGATACGCAGTATTTT. Its protein product is CASSLGTLARTDTQYF.

The V and J genes are TRBV2 and TRBJ1-1; tentatively, D is TRBD1 (5 bases). The CDR3 spans 12 residues. CDR1 is SNHLY and CDR2 is FYNNEI in the germline V gene. V was pared by 4 bases and J by 5 bases, with 8 bases between. In DNA, the CDR3 is TGTGCCAGCAGTGGGGGCCAGACTGAAGCTTTCTTT. Translated: CASSGGQTEAFF.

The J gene is TRBJ2-7, the V gene TRBV4-1; no clear D. Germline V gives CDR1 MGHRA, CDR2 YSYEKL. CDR3 size: 13 residues. Trimming took 0 bases from V and 7 from J, leaving 10 bases between them. CDR3 loop: CASSQDIWREQYF. The CDR3 DNA is TGCGCCAGCAGCCAAGATATTTGGCGGGAGCAGTACTTC.

CDR3 amino acids: CASSLQGGYEQYF. DNA for the CDR3: TGTGCCAGCAGCTTGCAAGGGGGCTACGAGCAGTACTTC. The chain carries TRBV5-6 and TRBJ2-7; possible D gene TRBD1, 6 bases. Trimming took 1 base from V and 3 from J, leaving 8 bases between them. This CDR3 contains 13 residues. Germline V gene sequence: CDR1 SGHDT, CDR2 YYEEEE.

The chain uses TRBV18 and TRBJ1-1; D is uncertain. V shed 3 bases and J shed 12 bases, with 14 bases lying between them. Germline CDR1 is KGHSH and CDR2 is LQKENI. The CDR3 length is 12 residues. CDR3 nucleotides: TGTGCCAGCTCACCGGGTAGGGAGGAATCTTTCTTT. The encoded protein is CASSPGREESFF.

This sequence joins TRBV6-1 and TRBJ1-4, with 7 bases fitting TRBD1. Losses at the gene ends were 7 bases for V and 8 bases for J; bases not matched to a gene: 7. The CDR3 has 13 amino acids. The germline V gene has CDR1 MNHNS and CDR2 SASEGT. The CDR3 DNA sequence: TGTGCCAGCACTAAGGGGGCTCGGGAAAAACTGTTTTTT. Amino acids: CASTKGAREKLFF.

The chain couples TRBV7-2 to TRBJ2-5, with a weak D call TRBD2 (5 bases). Deletions cut 1 base from V and 1 base from J, with 10 bases between. Germline V lookup: CDR1 SGHTA, CDR2 FQGNSA. CDR3 length: 15 residues. The CDR3 DNA reads as TGTGCCAGCAGCTTAGTTGGAGGACCCCAAGAGACCCAGTACTTC. As protein: CASSLVGGPQETQYF.

The V gene is TRBV5-6, the J gene TRBJ2-7, with 9 bases identical to TRBD1. CDR3 size: 15 residues. V was pared by 4 bases and J by 4 bases, with 9 bases of the junction left unmatched. CDR1 SGHDT and CDR2 YYEEEE come from the germline V gene. The CDR3 sequence: CASSDPGQGIYEQYF. DNA for the CDR3: TGTGCCAGCAGCGATCCGGGACAGGGCATATACGAGCAGTACTTC.

The chain links TRBV7-3 to TRBJ2-1; D not resolved. In germline, CDR1 is SGHTA, CDR2 FQGTGA. V lost 4 bases and J 7 bases, leaving 8 bases between the germline ends. There are 12 residues in the CDR3. Here the CDR3 reads CASSSSLNEQFF. CDR3 bases: TGTGCCAGCAGCTCTAGTTTAAATGAGCAGTTCTTC.